The next 9 T cell receptor beta chains were all read from a single sample in a study of T-cell memory formation after mild COVID-19. TCRdb reprocessed the 5' RACE reads via MiXCR and lists one record per CDR3 protein. The sample holds some 320,000 distinct CDR3 sequences, 14% seen once. Sequenced input: PBMCs or a T cell subset sorted from them (not recorded which). The origin of the receptors is a man between 18 and 35 years old who had mild COVID-19 (a few samples of this study predate the infection). Cell type and time point are not known.

The chain links TRBV5-1 to TRBJ1-1; D ambiguous. Germline V CDR1 and CDR2: SGHRS, YFSETQ. The CDR3 spans 15 residues. V lost 4 bases and J 0 bases, leaving 13 bases between the germline ends. CDR3 loop: CASSPTLGVNTEAFF. For the CDR3, the DNA is TGCGCCAGCAGCCCAACTCTGGGAGTGAACACTGAAGCTTTCTTT.

This clonotype occurred a few times. This chain links TRBV2 with TRBJ1-6; perhaps TRBD1 as D (6 bases). The CDR3 runs 16 residues. Germline CDR1 SNHLY, CDR2 FYNNEI. V lost 8 bases and J lost 9, with 23 bases in between. The CDR3, as DNA: TGTGCCAGCGGAGGTCTCGTTGCAGGGGTTTCTTCACCCCTCCACTTT. Amino acid sequence: CASGGLVAGVSSPLHF.

This clonotype was detected a few times. The chain carries TRBV28 and TRBJ1-1; unclear D gene. Germline V gene lookup returns CDR1 MDHEN and CDR2 SYDVKM. V lost 3 bases and J 11 bases, leaving 19 bases between the germline ends. This CDR3 is 14 amino acids long. The CDR3 coding sequence is TGTGCCAGCAGTTTTGCGTCAGCGGGCGGAGAGGCTTTCTTT. It encodes CASSFASAGGEAFF.

This clonotype was counted a few times. The chain employs TRBV9 and TRBJ2-2; D is perhaps TRBD1 or TRBD2 (6 bases each). Germline CDR1 is SGDLS and CDR2 is YYNGEE. The CDR3 is 16 residues long. V was trimmed by 6 bases and J by 3 bases, leaving 18 bases between them. CDR3 protein: CASTHQRGADTGELFF. The CDR3 region has the DNA TGTGCCAGCACCCACCAGAGGGGGGCGGACACCGGGGAGCTGTTTTTT.

At least ten counts were recorded for this clonotype. J is TRBJ2-1 and V is TRBV5-4; D gene ambiguous. The CDR3 spans 12 residues. Germline V gene lookup returns CDR1 SGHNT and CDR2 YYREEE (reference sequence). Deletions cut 0 bases from V and 2 bases from J, with 0 bases between. CDR3 nucleotide sequence: TGTGCCAGCAGCTTGGCCTACAATGAGCAGTTCTTC. Its protein product is CASSLAYNEQFF.

A few counts support this clonotype. The chain combines TRBV4-2 with TRBJ2-7, with TRBD2 as a possible D gene (6 bases). The CDR3 length is 16 residues. V shed 4 bases and J shed 6 bases, with 22 bases lying between them. In germline, CDR1 is LGHNA, CDR2 YNFKEQ. The CDR3 nucleotides read TGTGCCAGCAGCCCCCCGCAAAGGGGAACAGCGGGCGAGCAGTACTTC. Its translation is CASSPPQRGTAGEQYF.

There are a few counts of this clonotype. V gene TRBV4-3 combines with J gene TRBJ2-1; 8 bases match TRBD2. Germline V gene lookup returns CDR1 LGHNA and CDR2 YSLEER. After removal of 1 base from V and 3 bases from J, the junction contained 8 bases not matched to a gene. CDR3 size: 17 residues. DNA of the CDR3: TGCGCCAGCAGCCAAGTCCTAGCGGGCCCCGGCTACAATGAGCAGTTCTTC. This sequence encodes CASSQVLAGPGYNEQFF.

The gene calls are TRBV19 and TRBJ1-5; D not resolved. The germline V and J ends were trimmed by 10 bases and 1 base, with 8 bases remaining between them. This CDR3 contains 12 residues. Per the germline V gene, CDR1 is LNHDA and CDR2 is SQIVND (reference sequence). CDR3 nucleotides: TGTGCCATTGGGCAGAGCAATCAGCCCCAGCATTTT. It yields the protein CAIGQSNQPQHF.

The chain has TRBV7-9 and TRBJ1-2, with D unresolved. The germline gives CDR1 SEHNR, CDR2 FQNEAQ (reference sequence). The V gene lost 5 bases and the J gene lost 4 bases, with 11 bases spanning the gap. The CDR3 sequence is 13 residues long. In DNA, the CDR3 is TGTGCCAGCAGCCTTCGGGGTGCCTATGGCTACACCTTC. Its translation is CASSLRGAYGYTF.